The source of this T cell receptor (beta chain) is a study of blood T cells in healthy people across ages. Trimming removed 3 bases at V and 2 bases at J, with 10 bases between. In germline, CDR1 is DFQATT, CDR2 SNEGSKA (reference sequence). The CDR3 runs to 13 residues. Then a second PCR, running roughly 6 to 12 cycles, was carried out with a sample-barcoded 5' primer and a J-beta primer mix. TCRdb called the 5' RACE reads again in MiXCR, with one record for every CDR3 protein. The sample lists 1,500,000 or so distinct CDR3 sequences, around 55% occurring once. This chain joins TRBV20-1 and TRBJ1-2; D unclear. Sequenced: blood. The sequence was collected from a man aged 18 to 30 in good health. CDR3 sequence (DNA): TGCAGTGCTAGCACCGCCGAGAACTATGGCTACACCTTC. This gives the protein CSASTAENYGYTF.